The source of this TCR beta chain is a study of cytomegalovirus exposure and HLA in healthy donors. Study-wide points: Looking again later, the authors saw that most CMV-associated TCR beta chains seemed HLA-restricted. Highly shared variants forming one cluster were likely a sequencing artifact. According to an earlier analysis, most TCR beta V segments yielded productive rearrangements about 87% or about 30% of the time. As a later analysis showed, several of the most significant clusters appeared to be linked to common viral pathogens.

Both 60 Vbeta primers and 13 Jbeta primers went into the PCR. This table comes from immunoSEQ multiplex PCR, and its TCRdb copy is limited to in-frame clones, with some not included. The sample includes roughly 150,000 clones, 82% of them seen just once. Germline V gene lookup returns CDR1 SGHRS and CDR2 YFSETQ. V lost 1 base and J lost 1, with 11 bases in between. This CDR3 region has 15 residues. A remark on this clone: Its antigen is unknown.

The clonotype comes from a girl aged 2 to 10 in good health and CMV-seropositive. The sample comprised PBMCs. The rearrangement joins TRBV5-1 to TRBJ2-5; a weak D match, TRBD2 (6 bases). CDR3 nucleotide sequence: TGCGCCAGCAGCTTGAGGCGGGGCTCCCAAGAGACCCAGTACTTC. It specifies CASSLRRGSQETQYF.